The next 23 T cell receptor beta chains were all read from a single sample in a study of blood T cells in healthy people across ages. PCR was performed a second time for about 7 to 12 cycles using a sample-barcoded 5' primer and a J-beta primer mix. In TCRdb, the 5' RACE reads were re-called with MiXCR into one record per CDR3 protein. Of around 870,000 distinct CDR3 sequences listed, around 30% are singletons. Sequenced material: blood. The receptors stem from a woman aged 80 or older in good health.

Only a few counts were recorded for this clonotype. CDR3 sequence: CASSSQGTGGYTF. CDR3 in DNA: TGTGCCAGCAGTTCCCAGGGCACGGGGGGCTACACCTTC. This chain joins TRBV12-3 or TRBV12-4 and TRBJ1-2; possible D gene TRBD1, 5 bases. The CDR3 has 13 amino acids. The ends were cut back, 4 bases at V and 8 bases at J, with 14 bases in the middle.

This clonotype was recorded at least ten times. The rearrangement links TRBV24-1 to TRBJ2-3, with D unclear. V gave up 3 bases and J gave up 0 bases, with 18 bases separating them. The length of the CDR3 is 18 residues. CDR1 is KGHDR, CDR2 SFDVKD, per germline. CDR3 sequence (DNA): TGTGCCACCAGTGATCCTACACCAAACCTCGGGAGCACAGATACGCAGTATTTT. Its protein is CATSDPTPNLGSTDTQYF.

This clonotype was detected only once. The chain carries TRBV5-1 and TRBJ2-2; 7 bases line up with TRBD1. This CDR3 spans 15 amino acids. Germline V gives CDR1 SGHRS, CDR2 YFSETQ. With V trimmed by 1 base and J by 3 bases, 3 bases remained unmatched. The CDR3 DNA sequence: TGCGCCAGCAGCTTGTTTACAGGGGACACCGGGGAGCTGTTTTTT. Protein product: CASSLFTGDTGELFF.

Note on this clonotype: Possible read error: a much larger clone is one base away. The CDR3 reads CASSSAGKNTEAFF. The CDR3 region has the DNA TGTGCCAGCAGCTCGGCAGGGAAAAACACTGAAGCTTTCTTT. This chain uses TRBV7-2 with TRBJ1-1, with a weak D call TRBD1 (5 bases). This CDR3 spans 14 amino acids. Looked up from germline, CDR1 is SGHTA and CDR2 is FQGNSA. V lost 4 bases and J lost 2, with 11 bases in between.

The gene calls are TRBV30 and TRBJ1-6; unclear D gene. CDR1 is GTSNPN and CDR2 is SVGIG in the germline V gene (reference sequence). The germline V and J ends were trimmed by 0 bases and 6 bases, with 6 bases remaining between them. The CDR3 has 13 amino acids. The CDR3 region is CAWSVKSNSPLHF. In DNA, the CDR3 is TGTGCCTGGAGTGTAAAAAGTAATTCACCCCTCCACTTT.

A word on this clonotype: This may come from a read error, since a much larger clone is one base off. V gene TRBV28 combines with J gene TRBJ2-1; TRBD1 might be the D (6 bases). This CDR3 has 14 residues. The V gene lost 5 bases and the J gene lost 10 bases, with 18 bases spanning the gap. CDR1 and CDR2 from the germline V gene are MDHEN and SYDVKM. This CDR3 is CASSPGTRSYEQFF. For the CDR3, the DNA is TGTGCCAGCAGTCCCGGGACACGGAGCTACGAGCAGTTCTTC. Filled out from reference TRBV28 and TRBJ2-1, the complete variable domain reads DVKVTQSSRYLVKRTGEKVFLECVQDMDHENMFWYRQDPGLGLRLIYFSYDVKMKEKGDIPEGYSVSREKKERFSLILESASTNQTSMYLCASSPGTRSYEQFFGPGTRLTVL.

The sample holds many counts of this clonotype. The rearrangement links TRBV5-1 to TRBJ1-1; no clear D. The CDR3 sequence is 13 residues long. Between the trimmed V and J ends, which lost 6 bases and 0 bases, there was a span of 9 bases. CDR1 and CDR2 (germline): SGHRS, YFSETQ. The CDR3 bases are TGCGCCAGCAACCCGGGCATGAACACTGAAGCTTTCTTT. Its translation: CASNPGMNTEAFF.

The table lists this clonotype with many counts. The chain couples TRBV25-1 to TRBJ1-2; no clear D. Germline V gives CDR1 MGHDK, CDR2 SYGVNS. The CDR3 is made up of 14 amino acids. V lost 4 bases, J lost 1 base, and 10 bases lay in between. The CDR3 DNA is TGTGCCAGCAGTGCCCATGGGCTTAACTATGGCTACACCTTC. This codes for CASSAHGLNYGYTF.

This chain links TRBV19 with TRBJ2-5, with D perhaps TRBD1 (6 bases). CDR3 size: 15 residues. Per germline, CDR1 LNHDA and CDR2 SQIVND (reference sequence). Trimming took off 8 bases at V and 11 bases at J, with 27 bases between the two ends. CDR3 loop: CASRSSRTEYNEQYF. The CDR3 DNA reads TGTGCCAGTCGATCCAGTAGGACAGAATACAATGAGCAGTACTTC. Full variable domain (missing parts from reference TRBV19 and TRBJ2-5): DGGITQSPKYLFRKEGQNVTLSCEQNLNHDAMYWYRQDPGQGLRLIYYSQIVNDFQKGDIAEGYSVSREKKESFPLTVTSAQKNPTAFYLCASRSSRTEYNEQYFGPGTRLLVL.

This clonotype was picked up a small number of times. This chain connects TRBV20-1 to TRBJ1-1; 9 bases are a match to TRBD1. This CDR3 spans 13 amino acids. V lost 1 base, J lost 4 bases, and 1 base stayed unmatched. The germline V gene encodes CDR1 DFQATT and CDR2 SNEGSKA (reference sequence). CDR3: CSARVTGGTEAFF. The CDR3, as DNA: TGCAGTGCTAGAGTGACAGGGGGCACTGAAGCTTTCTTT.

The V gene is TRBV4-1, the J gene TRBJ2-3; D call uncertain. This CDR3 has 13 residues. The V end was cut by 4 bases, the J end by 5 bases, with 10 bases between. Germline CDR1 MGHRA, CDR2 YSYEKL. The CDR3 loop is CASSLEPRDTQYF. The DNA for the CDR3 is TGCGCCAGCAGCCTCGAGCCCCGAGATACGCAGTATTTT.

This clonotype was counted ten times or more. The CDR3 spells CASSLRRGRTQYF. The CDR3 DNA reads TGTGCCAGCAGCTTAAGGCGCGGGAGAACGCAGTATTTT. This chain connects TRBV7-2 to TRBJ2-3; TRBD2 aligns across 7 bases. The CDR3 is 13 amino acids. With 2 bases clipped from V and 9 bases from J, the junction kept 5 bases outside the gene matches. Germline lookup yields CDR1 SGHTA and CDR2 FQGNSA.

A word on this clonotype: An end of the junction differs from the germline gene, which may be a read error. CDR3 sequence: CATGDLPTSGGTNIQYF. DNA of the CDR3: TGTGCCACCGGTGATCTGCCGACTAGCGGGGGGACGAACATTCAGTACTTC. The chain recombines TRBV24-1 with TRBJ2-4; 13 nucleotides match TRBD2. This CDR3 is 17 amino acids long. Germline V gene data show CDR1 as KGHDR and CDR2 as SFDVKD.

The chain links TRBV7-8 to TRBJ2-6; D assignment may be TRBD1 or TRBD2 (5 bases each). V was cut by 5 bases and J by 4 bases, with 24 bases left in between. The CDR3 runs to 19 residues. Germline V gene sequence: CDR1 SGHVS, CDR2 FQNEAQ. The CDR3 DNA reads as TGTGCCAGCAGCCACTTAGTAGTGGCTGGGACGTTGGGGGCCAACGTCCTGACTTTC. Protein sequence: CASSHLVVAGTLGANVLTF. The complete variable domain, with remaining parts taken from reference TRBV7-8 and TRBJ2-6, reads GAGVSQSPRYKVAKRGQDVALRCDPISGHVSLFWYQQALGQGPEFLTYFQNEAQLDKSGLPSDRFFAERPEGSVSTLKIQRTQQEDSAVYLCASSHLVVAGTLGANVLTFGAGSRLTVL.

The chain links TRBV6-2 or TRBV6-3 to TRBJ1-1; D is undetermined. Germline CDR1 MNHEY, CDR2 SVGEGT. V was clipped by 0 bases and J by 6 bases, with 11 bases between them. CDR3 length: 14 amino acids. The CDR3 coding sequence is TGTGCCAGCAGTTACTCATACACTCACCCTGAAGCTTTCTTT. Its protein is CASSYSYTHPEAFF.

This clonotype has ten or more counts. The rearrangement uses TRBV6-1 and TRBJ2-1; 11 nucleotides match TRBD2. Germline trimming cut 5 bases from V and 7 bases from J; bases unmatched to any gene: 16. CDR3 length: 18 residues. Germline lookup yields CDR1 MNHNS and CDR2 SASEGT. The DNA for the CDR3 is TGTGCCAGCAGTCGACCCCGTATTAGCGGGGGGGCAGGGAATGAGCAGTTCTTC. Its translation: CASSRPRISGGAGNEQFF.

This chain links TRBV12-3 or TRBV12-4 with TRBJ1-2; tentatively, D is TRBD1 (5 bases). This CDR3 is 12 amino acids long. The ends were cut back, 3 bases at V and 4 bases at J, with 6 bases in the middle. DNA of the CDR3: TGTGCCAGCAGTTTCGGGGCCTATGGCTACACCTTC. It codes for CASSFGAYGYTF.

A word on this clonotype: A read error may be the cause here, since a much bigger clone is one base away. This chain connects TRBV20-1 to TRBJ2-7; 7 positions match TRBD2. V was pared by 6 bases and J by 7 bases, with 12 bases of the junction left unmatched. Germline assignment: CDR1 DFQATT and CDR2 SNEGSKA (reference sequence). This CDR3 is built from 13 residues. CDR3 in DNA: TGCAGTGCCAGGACTAGGTCAGGTAATGAGCAGTACTTC. The encoded protein is CSARTRSGNEQYF.

The chain combines TRBV6-5 with TRBJ2-1; 11 bases align to TRBD2. The CDR3 runs to 15 residues. With V trimmed by 6 bases and J by 10 bases, 11 bases remained unmatched. CDR1 MNHEY and CDR2 SVGAGI come from the germline V gene. DNA of the CDR3: TGTGCCAGCAGCTCCGCCCCTAGCGGGGGGAGAGAGCAGTTCTTC. This translates into CASSSAPSGGREQFF.

The chain is built from TRBV27 and TRBJ1-5, with D unclear. This CDR3 contains 15 residues. The germline gives CDR1 MNHEY, CDR2 SMNVEV (reference sequence). The V end was cut by 2 bases, the J end by 4 bases, with 12 bases between. The CDR3 DNA reads TGTGCCAGCAGTTTAACGGGAATCCGAAATCAGCCCCAGCATTTT. Residues: CASSLTGIRNQPQHF.

This clonotype has a count of ten or more. This may arise from a read error, as a much more abundant clone is one base away. The chain combines TRBV20-1 with TRBJ1-4; possible D gene TRBD1, 6 bases. CDR3 length: 16 amino acids. Germline V CDR1 and CDR2: DFQATT, SNEGSKA (reference sequence). This chain's CDR3 is CSARRPPGATNEKRFF. The CDR3 nucleotides are TGCAGTGCTAGACGGCCCCCAGGGGCAACTAATGAAAAACGGTTTTTT.

This clonotype was seen ten or more times. The V and J genes are TRBV7-2 and TRBJ2-1; no firm D call. The V end lost 1 base, the J end lost 9 bases, and 7 bases lay between the germline ends. There are 12 residues in the CDR3. In germline, CDR1 is SGHTA, CDR2 FQGNSA. The CDR3 DNA reads as TGTGCCAGCAGCTTAGGGGTGGGTGAGCAGTTCTTC. It encodes CASSLGVGEQFF.

This clonotype was picked up a small number of times. V usage is TRBV12-3 or TRBV12-4 and J usage is TRBJ1-3, with TRBD1 identical over 7 bases. J was trimmed by 4 bases and V by 5 bases; bases with no gene match: 5. The CDR3 loop spans 14 amino acids. CDR3 sequence reads: CASSLQTGGNTIYF. For the CDR3, the DNA is TGTGCCAGCAGTCTTCAGACAGGGGGAAACACCATATATTTT.